One T cell receptor beta chain is described in this entry. No antigen is known for it. Amplification used 60 Vbeta primers and 13 Jbeta primers. Profiled with immunoSEQ multiplex PCR; TCRdb holds only in-frame clones, not every one. This sample's table reports about 200,000 clones. The sample originates from a study of cytomegalovirus exposure and HLA in healthy donors. About the research overall: Among 150 million to 200 million T cells, an earlier analysis found roughly 110 million unique TCR beta sequences. Study-level points and caveats: It was reported that the classifier diagnosed cytomegalovirus status with high specificity and sensitivity in both the original and validation cohorts. As confirmed in vitro, a few CMV-associated chains were specific for CMV antigens.

Sequencing input: PBMCs. This TCR derives from a boy aged 5-17 years in good health and CMV-seronegative.

In nucleotides, the CDR3 is TGTGCCAGCAGCCAACCCCGTGGGACAGGGCTGGAGGAGACCCAGTACTTC. The encoded protein is CASSQPRGTGLEETQYF. V usage is TRBV14 and J usage is TRBJ2-5; 9 nucleotides align to TRBD1. From germline, CDR1 is SGHDN and CDR2 FVKESK. This CDR3 contains 17 residues. Trimming removed 2 bases from V and 5 bases from J; junction bases left unmatched: 12.